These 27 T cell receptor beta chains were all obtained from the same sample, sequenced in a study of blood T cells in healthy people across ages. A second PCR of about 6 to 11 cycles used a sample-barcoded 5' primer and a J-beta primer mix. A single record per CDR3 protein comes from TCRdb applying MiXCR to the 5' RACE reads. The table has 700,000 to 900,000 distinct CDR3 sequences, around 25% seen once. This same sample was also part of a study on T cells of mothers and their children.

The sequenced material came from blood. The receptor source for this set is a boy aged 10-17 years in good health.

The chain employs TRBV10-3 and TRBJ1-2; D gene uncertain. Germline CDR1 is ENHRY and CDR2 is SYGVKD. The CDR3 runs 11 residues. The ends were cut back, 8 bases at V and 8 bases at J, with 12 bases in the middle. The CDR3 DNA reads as TGTGCCATCGGTGTTGCTGGCGGCTACACCTTC. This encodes CAIGVAGGYTF.

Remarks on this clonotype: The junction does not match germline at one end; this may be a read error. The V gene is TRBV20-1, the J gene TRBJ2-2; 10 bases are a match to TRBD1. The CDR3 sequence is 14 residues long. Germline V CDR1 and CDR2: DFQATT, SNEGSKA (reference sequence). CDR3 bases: TGCAGTGCTAGCGCCGAGACAGGGGGCGGGAAGCTGTTTTTT. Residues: CSASAETGGGKLFF.

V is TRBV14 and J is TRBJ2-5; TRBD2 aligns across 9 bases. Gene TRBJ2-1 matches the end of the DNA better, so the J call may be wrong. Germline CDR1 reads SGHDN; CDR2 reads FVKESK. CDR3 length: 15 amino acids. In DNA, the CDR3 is TGTGCCAGCAGCCCGGTGGCGGGGGGGGTTCTTGAGCAGTTCTTC. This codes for CASSPVAGGVLEQFF.

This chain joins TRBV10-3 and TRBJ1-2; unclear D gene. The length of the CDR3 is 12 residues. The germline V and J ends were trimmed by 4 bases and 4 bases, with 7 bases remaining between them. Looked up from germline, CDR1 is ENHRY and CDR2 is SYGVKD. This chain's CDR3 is CAISAASYGYTF. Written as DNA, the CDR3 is TGTGCCATCAGTGCCGCTAGCTATGGCTACACCTTC.

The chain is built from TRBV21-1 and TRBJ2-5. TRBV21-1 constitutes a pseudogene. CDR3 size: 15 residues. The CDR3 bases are TGTGCCAGCAGCAAAGTTGGCCACTACCAAGAGACCCAGTACTTC. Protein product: CASSKVGHYQETQYF.

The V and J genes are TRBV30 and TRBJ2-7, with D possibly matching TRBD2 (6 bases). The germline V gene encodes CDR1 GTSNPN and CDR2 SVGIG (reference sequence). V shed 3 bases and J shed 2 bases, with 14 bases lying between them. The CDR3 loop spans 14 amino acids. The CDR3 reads CAWSRGGVTYEQYF. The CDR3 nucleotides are TGTGCCTGGAGCCGCGGAGGGGTCACCTACGAGCAGTACTTC.

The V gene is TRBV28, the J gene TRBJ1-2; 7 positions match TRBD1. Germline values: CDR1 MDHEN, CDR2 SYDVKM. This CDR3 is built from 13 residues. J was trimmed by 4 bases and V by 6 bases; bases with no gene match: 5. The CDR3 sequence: CASRDRASYGYTF. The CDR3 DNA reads TGTGCCAGCAGAGACAGGGCGAGCTATGGCTACACCTTC.

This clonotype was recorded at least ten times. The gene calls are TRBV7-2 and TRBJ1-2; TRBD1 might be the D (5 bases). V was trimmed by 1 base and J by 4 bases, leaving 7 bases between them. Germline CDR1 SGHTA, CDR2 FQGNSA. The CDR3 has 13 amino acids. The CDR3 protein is CASSLGQTYGYTF. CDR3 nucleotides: TGTGCCAGCAGCTTAGGACAGACCTATGGCTACACCTTC.

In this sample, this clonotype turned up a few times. The DNA for the CDR3 is TGTGCCAGCAGCCGGTTTGGGCAGGGCTACGAGCAGTACTTC. Translating it yields CASSRFGQGYEQYF. V gene TRBV6-5 combines with J gene TRBJ2-7; a possible D gene is TRBD1 (5 bases). Germline V gene data show CDR1 as MNHEY and CDR2 as SVGAGI. Deletions cut 6 bases from V and 3 bases from J, with 15 bases between. The CDR3 runs 14 residues.

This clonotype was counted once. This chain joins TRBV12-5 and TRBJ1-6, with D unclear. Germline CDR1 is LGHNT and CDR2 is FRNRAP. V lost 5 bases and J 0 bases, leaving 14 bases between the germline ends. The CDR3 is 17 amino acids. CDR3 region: CASGPYPSSSYNSPLHF. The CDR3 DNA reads TGTGCTAGTGGTCCTTACCCTTCAAGCTCCTATAATTCACCCCTCCACTTT.

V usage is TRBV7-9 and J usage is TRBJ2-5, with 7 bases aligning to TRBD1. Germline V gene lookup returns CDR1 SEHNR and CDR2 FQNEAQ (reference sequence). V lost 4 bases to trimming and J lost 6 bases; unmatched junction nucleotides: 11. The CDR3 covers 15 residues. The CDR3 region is CASSSLWDSLQTQYF. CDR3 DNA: TGTGCCAGCAGCTCCCTGTGGGACAGCCTACAGACCCAGTACTTC.

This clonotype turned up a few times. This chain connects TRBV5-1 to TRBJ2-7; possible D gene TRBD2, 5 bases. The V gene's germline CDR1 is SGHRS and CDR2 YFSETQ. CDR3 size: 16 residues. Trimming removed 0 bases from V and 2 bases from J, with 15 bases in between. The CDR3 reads CASSLAGRGGTYEQYF. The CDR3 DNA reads TGCGCCAGCAGCTTGGCGGGCCGAGGAGGAACCTACGAGCAGTACTTC.

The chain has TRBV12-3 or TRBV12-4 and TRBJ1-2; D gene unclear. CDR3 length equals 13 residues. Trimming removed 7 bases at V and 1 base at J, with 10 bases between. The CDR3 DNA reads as TGTGCCAGCACCCCCGGATTTAACTATGGCTACACCTTC. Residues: CASTPGFNYGYTF.

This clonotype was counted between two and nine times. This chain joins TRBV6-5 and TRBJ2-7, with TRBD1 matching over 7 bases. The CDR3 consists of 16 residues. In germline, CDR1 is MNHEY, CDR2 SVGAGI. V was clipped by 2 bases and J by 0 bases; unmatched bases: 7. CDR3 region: CASSYQTGSYSYEQYF. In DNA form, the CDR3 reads TGTGCCAGCAGTTACCAGACAGGGAGCTACTCCTACGAGCAGTACTTC.

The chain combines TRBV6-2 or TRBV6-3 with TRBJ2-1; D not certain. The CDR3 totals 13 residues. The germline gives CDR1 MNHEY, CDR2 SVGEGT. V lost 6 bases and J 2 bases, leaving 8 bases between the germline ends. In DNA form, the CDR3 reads TGTGCCAGCAGGCCCCCGGCCTACAATGAGCAGTTCTTC. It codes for CASRPPAYNEQFF.

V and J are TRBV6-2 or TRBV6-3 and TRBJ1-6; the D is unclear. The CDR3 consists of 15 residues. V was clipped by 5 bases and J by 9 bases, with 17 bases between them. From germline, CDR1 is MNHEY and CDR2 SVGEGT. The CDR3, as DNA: TGTGCCAGCAGTAGTACAGTCAAACGGGGTTCACCCCTCCACTTT. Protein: CASSSTVKRGSPLHF.

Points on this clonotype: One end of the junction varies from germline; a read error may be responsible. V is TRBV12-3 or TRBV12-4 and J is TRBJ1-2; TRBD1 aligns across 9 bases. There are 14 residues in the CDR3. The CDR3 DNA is TGTGCCAGCAGTTTCCGGGACAGGGACTATGGCCACACCTTC. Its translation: CASSFRDRDYGHTF.

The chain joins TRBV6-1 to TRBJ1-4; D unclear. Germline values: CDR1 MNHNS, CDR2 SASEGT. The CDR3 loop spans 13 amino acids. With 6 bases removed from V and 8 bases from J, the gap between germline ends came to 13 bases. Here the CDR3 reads CASRAGLREKLFF. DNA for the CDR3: TGTGCCAGCAGGGCCGGGCTGCGGGAAAAACTGTTTTTT.

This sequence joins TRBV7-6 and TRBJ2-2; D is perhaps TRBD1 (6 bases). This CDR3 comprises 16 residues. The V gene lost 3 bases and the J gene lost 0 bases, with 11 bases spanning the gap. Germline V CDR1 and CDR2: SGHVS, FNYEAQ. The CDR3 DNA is TGTGCCAGCAGCTTCTGGACAGCCTCGAACACCGGGGAGCTGTTTTTT. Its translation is CASSFWTASNTGELFF. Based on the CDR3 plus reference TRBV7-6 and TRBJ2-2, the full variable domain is GAGVSQSPRYKVTKRGQDVALRCDPISGHVSLYWYRQALGQGPEFLTYFNYEAQQDKSGLPNDRFSAERPEGSISTLTIQRTEQRDSAMYRCASSFWTASNTGELFFGEGSRLTVL.

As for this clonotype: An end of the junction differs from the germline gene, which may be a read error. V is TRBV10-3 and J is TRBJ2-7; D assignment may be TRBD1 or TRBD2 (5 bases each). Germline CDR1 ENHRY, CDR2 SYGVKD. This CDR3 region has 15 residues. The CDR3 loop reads CASSAAGAPTDEQYF. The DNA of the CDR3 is TGTGCCAGCAGTGCCGCCGGGGCCCCCACCGACGAGCAGTACTTC.

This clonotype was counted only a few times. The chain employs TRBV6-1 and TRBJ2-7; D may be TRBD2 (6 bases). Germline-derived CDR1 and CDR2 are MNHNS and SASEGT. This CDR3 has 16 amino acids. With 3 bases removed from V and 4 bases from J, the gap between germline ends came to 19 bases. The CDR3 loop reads CASSELGGWVPYEQYF. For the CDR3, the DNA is TGTGCCAGCAGTGAGCTGGGGGGATGGGTACCGTACGAGCAGTACTTC.

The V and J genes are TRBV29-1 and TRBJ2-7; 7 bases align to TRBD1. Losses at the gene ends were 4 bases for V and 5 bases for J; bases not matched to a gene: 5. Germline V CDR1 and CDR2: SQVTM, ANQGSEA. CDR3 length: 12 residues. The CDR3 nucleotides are TGCAGCGTTGGTCGACAGGGCGACGAGCAGTACTTC. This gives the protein CSVGRQGDEQYF.

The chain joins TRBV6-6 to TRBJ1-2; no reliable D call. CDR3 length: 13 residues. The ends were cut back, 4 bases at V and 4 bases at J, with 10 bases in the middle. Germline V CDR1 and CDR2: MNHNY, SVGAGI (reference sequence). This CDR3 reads CASSSSVSYGYTF. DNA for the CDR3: TGTGCCAGCAGTTCTAGTGTGTCCTATGGCTACACCTTC.

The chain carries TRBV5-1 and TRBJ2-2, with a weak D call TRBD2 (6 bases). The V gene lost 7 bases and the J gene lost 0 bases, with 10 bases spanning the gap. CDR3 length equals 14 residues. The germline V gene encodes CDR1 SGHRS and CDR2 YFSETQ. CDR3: CASGGGPNTGELFF. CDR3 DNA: TGCGCCAGCGGCGGAGGGCCGAACACCGGGGAGCTGTTTTTT.

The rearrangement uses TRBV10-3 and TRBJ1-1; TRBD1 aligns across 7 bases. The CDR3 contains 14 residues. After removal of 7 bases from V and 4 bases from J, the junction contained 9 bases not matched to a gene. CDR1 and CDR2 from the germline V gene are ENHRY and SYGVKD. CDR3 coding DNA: TGTGCCATCATTCCGGACAGGTGGACCACTGAAGCTTTCTTT. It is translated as CAIIPDRWTTEAFF.

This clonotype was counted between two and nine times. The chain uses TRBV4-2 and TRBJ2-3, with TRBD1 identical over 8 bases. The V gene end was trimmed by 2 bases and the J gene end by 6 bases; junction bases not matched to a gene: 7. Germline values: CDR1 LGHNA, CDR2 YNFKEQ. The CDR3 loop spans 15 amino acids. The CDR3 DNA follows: TGTGCCAGCAGCCAATCGGGACAGGATGGCGATACGCAGTATTTT. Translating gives CASSQSGQDGDTQYF.

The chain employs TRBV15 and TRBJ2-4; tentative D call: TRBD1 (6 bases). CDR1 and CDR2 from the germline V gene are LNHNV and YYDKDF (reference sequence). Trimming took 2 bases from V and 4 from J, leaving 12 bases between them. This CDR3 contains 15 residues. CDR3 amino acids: CATSRSGTPKNIQYF. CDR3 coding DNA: TGTGCCACCAGCAGATCCGGGACACCTAAAAACATTCAGTACTTC.